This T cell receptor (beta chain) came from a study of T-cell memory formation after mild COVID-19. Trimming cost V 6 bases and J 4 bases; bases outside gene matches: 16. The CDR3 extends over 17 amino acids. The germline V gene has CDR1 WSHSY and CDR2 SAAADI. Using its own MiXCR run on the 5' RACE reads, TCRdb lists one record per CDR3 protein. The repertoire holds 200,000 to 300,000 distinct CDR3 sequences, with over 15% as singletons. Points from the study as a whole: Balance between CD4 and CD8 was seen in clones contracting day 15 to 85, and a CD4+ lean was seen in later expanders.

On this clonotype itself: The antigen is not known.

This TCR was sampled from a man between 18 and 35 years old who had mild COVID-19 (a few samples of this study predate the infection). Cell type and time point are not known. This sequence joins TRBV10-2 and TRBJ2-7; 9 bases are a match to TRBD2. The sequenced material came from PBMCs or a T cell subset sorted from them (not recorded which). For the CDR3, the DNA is TGCGCCAGCAGGCAAGACCCGGGGTTAGCGGGGGTATACGAGCAGTACTTC. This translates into CASRQDPGLAGVYEQYF.